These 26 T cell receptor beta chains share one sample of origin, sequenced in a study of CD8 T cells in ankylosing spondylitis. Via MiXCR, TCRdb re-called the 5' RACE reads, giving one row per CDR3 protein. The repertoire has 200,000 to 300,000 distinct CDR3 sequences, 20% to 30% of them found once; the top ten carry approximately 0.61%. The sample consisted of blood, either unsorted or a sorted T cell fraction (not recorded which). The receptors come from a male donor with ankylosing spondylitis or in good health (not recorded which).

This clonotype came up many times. The CDR3 loop reads CASRTSGGYNEQFF. CDR3 in DNA: TGTGCCAGTAGAACTAGCGGGGGATACAATGAGCAGTTCTTC. This chain joins TRBV2 and TRBJ2-1; 11 bases fit TRBD2. Germline trimming cut 9 bases from V and 4 bases from J; bases unmatched to any gene: 5. Germline-derived CDR1 and CDR2 are SNHLY and FYNNEI. The CDR3 runs to 14 residues. The full variable domain, with the rest looked up from reference TRBV2 and TRBJ2-1, is EPEVTQTPSHQVTQMGQEVILRCVPISNHLYFYWYRQILGQKVEFLVSFYNNEISEKSEIFDDQFSVERPDGSNFTLKIRSTKLEDSAMYFCASRTSGGYNEQFFGPGTRLTVL.

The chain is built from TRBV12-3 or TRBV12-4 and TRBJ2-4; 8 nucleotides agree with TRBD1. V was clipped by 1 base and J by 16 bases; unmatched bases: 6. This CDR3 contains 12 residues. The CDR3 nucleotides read TGTGCCAGCAGTTTAGAGAGGACAGGGAAATACTTC. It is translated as CASSLERTGKYF.

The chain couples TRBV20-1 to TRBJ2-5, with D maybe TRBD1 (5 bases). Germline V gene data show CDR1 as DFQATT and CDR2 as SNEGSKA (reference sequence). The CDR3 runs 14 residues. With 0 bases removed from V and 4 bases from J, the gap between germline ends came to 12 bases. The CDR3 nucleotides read TGCAGTGCTAGAGATCCGACAGTGGGAGAGACCCAGTACTTC. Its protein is CSARDPTVGETQYF.

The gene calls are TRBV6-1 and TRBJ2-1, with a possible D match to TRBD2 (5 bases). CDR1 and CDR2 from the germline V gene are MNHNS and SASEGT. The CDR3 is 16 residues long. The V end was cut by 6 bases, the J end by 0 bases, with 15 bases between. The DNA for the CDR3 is TGTGCCAGCAGATCAGCGGAAACTAGCTCCTACAATGAGCAGTTCTTC. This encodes CASRSAETSSYNEQFF.

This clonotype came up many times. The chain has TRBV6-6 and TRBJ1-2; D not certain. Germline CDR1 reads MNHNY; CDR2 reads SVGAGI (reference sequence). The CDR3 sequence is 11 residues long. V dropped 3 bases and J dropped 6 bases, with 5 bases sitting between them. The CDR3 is CASSYWDGYTF. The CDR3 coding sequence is TGTGCCAGCAGTTATTGGGATGGCTACACCTTC.

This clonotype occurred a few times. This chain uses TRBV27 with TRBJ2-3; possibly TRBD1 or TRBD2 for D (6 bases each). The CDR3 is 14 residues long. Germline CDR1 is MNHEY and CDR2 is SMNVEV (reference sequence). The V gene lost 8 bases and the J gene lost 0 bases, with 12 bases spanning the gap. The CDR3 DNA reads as TGTGCCAGCGGGAGGACAGCGAGCACAGATACGCAGTATTTT. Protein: CASGRTASTDTQYF.

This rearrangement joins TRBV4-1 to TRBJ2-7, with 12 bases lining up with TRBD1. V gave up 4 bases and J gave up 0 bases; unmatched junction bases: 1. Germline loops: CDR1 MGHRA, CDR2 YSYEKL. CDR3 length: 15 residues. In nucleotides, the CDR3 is TGCGCCAGCAGCCCGGGACAGGGGGCCTCCTACGAGCAGTACTTC. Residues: CASSPGQGASYEQYF.

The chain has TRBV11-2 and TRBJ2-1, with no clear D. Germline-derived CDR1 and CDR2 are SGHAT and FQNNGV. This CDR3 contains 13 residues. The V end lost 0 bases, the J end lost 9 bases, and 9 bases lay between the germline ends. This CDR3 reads CASSLDMWGEQFF. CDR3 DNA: TGTGCCAGCAGCTTAGATATGTGGGGTGAGCAGTTCTTC.

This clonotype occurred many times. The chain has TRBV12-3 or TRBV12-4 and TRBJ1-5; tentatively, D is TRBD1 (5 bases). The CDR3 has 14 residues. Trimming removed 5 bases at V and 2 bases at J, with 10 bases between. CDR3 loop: CASSSQGGNQPQHF. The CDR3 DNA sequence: TGTGCCAGCAGTAGCCAGGGCGGCAATCAGCCCCAGCATTTT.

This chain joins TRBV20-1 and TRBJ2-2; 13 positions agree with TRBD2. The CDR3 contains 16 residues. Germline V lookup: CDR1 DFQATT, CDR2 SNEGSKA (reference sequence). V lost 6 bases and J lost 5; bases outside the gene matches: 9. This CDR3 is CSAPGTSGARTGELFF. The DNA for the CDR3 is TGCAGTGCCCCCGGGACTAGCGGGGCACGGACCGGGGAGCTGTTTTTT.

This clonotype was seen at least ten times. CDR3: CASSTDLGKLNTEAFF. The CDR3 bases are TGTGCCAGCAGCACCGACTTGGGGAAACTGAACACTGAAGCTTTCTTT. V and J are TRBV6-1 and TRBJ1-1; unclear D gene. With 6 bases removed from V and 0 bases from J, the gap between germline ends came to 17 bases. The CDR3 has 16 residues. Per the germline V gene, CDR1 is MNHNS and CDR2 is SASEGT.

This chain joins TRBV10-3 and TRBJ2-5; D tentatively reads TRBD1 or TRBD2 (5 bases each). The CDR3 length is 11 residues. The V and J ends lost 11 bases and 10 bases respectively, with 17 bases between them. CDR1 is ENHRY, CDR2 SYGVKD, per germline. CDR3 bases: TGTGCCTCAAGGGGAACCGGGGACCAGTACTTC. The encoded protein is CASRGTGDQYF.

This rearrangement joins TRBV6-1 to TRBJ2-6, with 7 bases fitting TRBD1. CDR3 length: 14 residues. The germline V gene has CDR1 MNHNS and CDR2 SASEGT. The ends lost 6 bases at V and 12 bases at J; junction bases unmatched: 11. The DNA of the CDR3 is TGTGCCAGCAGGTGGACCGACAGGGAGAGCGTCCTGACTTTC. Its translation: CASRWTDRESVLTF.

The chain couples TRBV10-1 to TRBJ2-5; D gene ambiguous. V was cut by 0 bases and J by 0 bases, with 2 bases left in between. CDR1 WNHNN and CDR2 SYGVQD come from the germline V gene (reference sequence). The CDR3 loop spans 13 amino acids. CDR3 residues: CASSESYQETQYF. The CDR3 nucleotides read TGCGCCAGCAGTGAGTCGTACCAAGAGACCCAGTACTTC.

The CDR3 DNA follows: TGTGCCAGCAGCTTAGAAGGACGTCGAGATGAGCAGTTCTTC. Translation: CASSLEGRRDEQFF. The chain recombines TRBV7-2 with TRBJ2-1; no clear D. Trimming pared 1 base from V and 8 bases from J, leaving 12 bases between. Germline assignment: CDR1 SGHTA and CDR2 FQGNSA. The CDR3 has 14 amino acids.

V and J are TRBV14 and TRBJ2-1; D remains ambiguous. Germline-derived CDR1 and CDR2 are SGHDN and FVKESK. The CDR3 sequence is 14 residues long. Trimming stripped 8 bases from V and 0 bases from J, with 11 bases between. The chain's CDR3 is CASSYLNSYNEQFF. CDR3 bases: TGTGCCAGCTCATACCTGAACTCCTACAATGAGCAGTTCTTC.

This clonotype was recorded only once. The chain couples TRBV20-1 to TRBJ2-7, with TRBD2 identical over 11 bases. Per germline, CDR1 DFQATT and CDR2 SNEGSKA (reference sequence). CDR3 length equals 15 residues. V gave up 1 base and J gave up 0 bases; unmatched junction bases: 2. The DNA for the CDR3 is TGCAGTGCTAGAGTTAGCGGGGGGGCCTCCTACGAGCAGTACTTC. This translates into CSARVSGGASYEQYF.

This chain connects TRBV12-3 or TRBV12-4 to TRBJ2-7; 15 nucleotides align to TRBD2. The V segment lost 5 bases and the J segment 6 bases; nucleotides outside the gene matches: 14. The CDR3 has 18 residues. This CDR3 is CASSPGLAGGRSEGEQYF. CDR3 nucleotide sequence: TGTGCCAGCAGTCCGGGACTAGCGGGGGGCCGAAGCGAAGGCGAGCAGTACTTC.

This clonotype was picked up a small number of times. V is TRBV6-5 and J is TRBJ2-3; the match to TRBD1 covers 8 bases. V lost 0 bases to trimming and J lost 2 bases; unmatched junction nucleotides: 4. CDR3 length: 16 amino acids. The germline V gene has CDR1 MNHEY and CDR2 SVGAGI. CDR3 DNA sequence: TGTGCCAGCAGTTACTCCGGGACAGGCCTCACAGATACGCAGTATTTT. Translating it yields CASSYSGTGLTDTQYF.

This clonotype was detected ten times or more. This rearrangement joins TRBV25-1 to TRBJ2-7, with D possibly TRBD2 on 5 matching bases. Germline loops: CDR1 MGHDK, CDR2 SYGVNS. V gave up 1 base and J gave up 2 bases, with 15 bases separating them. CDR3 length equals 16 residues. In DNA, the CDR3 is TGTGCCAGCAGTGAATCCGCGCGGGCAGGAACCTACGAGCAGTACTTC. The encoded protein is CASSESARAGTYEQYF.

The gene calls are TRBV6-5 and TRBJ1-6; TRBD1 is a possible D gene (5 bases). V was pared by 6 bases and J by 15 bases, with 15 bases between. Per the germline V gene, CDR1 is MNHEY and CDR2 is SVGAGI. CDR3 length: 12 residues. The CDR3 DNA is TGTGCCAGCAGCCACGAACGACAGTTCCTCCACTTT. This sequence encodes CASSHERQFLHF.

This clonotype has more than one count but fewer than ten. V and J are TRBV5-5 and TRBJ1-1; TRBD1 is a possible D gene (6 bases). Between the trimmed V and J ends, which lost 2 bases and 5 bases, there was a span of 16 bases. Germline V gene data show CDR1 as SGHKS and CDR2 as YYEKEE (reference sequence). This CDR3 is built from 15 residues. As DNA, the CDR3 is TGTGCCAGCAGCTTCGCATCGGGGGCGAGAACTGAAGCTTTCTTT. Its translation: CASSFASGARTEAFF.

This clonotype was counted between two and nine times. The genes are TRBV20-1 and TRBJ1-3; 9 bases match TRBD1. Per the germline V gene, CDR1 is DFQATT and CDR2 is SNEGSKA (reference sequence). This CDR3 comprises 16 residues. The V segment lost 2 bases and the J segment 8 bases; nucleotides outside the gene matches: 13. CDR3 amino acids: CSARIPGTGQRDTIYF. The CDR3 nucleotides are TGCAGTGCTAGAATTCCCGGGACAGGGCAGAGGGACACCATATATTTT.

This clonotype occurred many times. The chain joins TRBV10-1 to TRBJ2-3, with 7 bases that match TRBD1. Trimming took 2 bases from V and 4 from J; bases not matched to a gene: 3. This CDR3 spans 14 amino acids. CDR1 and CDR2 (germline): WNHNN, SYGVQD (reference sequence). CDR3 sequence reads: CASSEQGESDTQYF. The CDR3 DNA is TGCGCCAGCAGTGAGCAGGGGGAGTCAGATACGCAGTATTTT.

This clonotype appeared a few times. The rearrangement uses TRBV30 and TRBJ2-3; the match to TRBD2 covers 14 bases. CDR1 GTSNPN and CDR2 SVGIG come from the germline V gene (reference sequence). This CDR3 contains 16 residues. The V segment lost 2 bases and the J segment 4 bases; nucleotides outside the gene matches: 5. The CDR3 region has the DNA TGTGCCTGGAGTCGAGGGACTAGCGGGGGTCCAGATACGCAGTATTTT. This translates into CAWSRGTSGGPDTQYF.

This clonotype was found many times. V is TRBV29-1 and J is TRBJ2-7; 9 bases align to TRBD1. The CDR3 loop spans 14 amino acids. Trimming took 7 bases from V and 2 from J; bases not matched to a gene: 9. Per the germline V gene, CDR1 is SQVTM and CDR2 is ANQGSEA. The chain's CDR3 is CSARSRTGAYEQYF. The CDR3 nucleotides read TGCAGCGCTCGATCCAGGACAGGGGCCTACGAGCAGTACTTC.